This T cell receptor (beta chain) stems from a study of response to subunit inactivated influenza vaccine. A single record per CDR3 protein comes from TCRdb applying MiXCR to the RT-PCR reads. This sample has 650,000 to 700,000 distinct CDR3 sequences, with approximately 14% found just once. The CDR3 runs to 15 residues. Germline loops: CDR1 SGHVS, CDR2 FNYEAQ. The V end lost 1 base, the J end lost 6 bases, and 13 bases lay between the germline ends. This clonotype was observed a few times. This sequence originates from a man between 50 and 59 years old who received an inactivated influenza vaccine. This chain uses TRBV7-6 with TRBJ2-1; D is unresolved. The specimen was PBMCs from blood, collected about 13 days after vaccination. Written as DNA, the CDR3 is TGTGCCAGCAGCTTAGGTAGTCCAGGTCTCAATGAGCAGTTCTTC. Its protein product is CASSLGSPGLNEQFF.